These 9 T cell receptor beta chains share one sample of origin, sequenced in a study of PD-L1 blockade in urothelial cancer. Time point described: pretreatment peripheral blood. Sequencing was performed with immunoSEQ multiplex PCR; in TCRdb, only in-frame clones are kept and a portion is missing. The data contain 15,000 to 20,000 clones, roughly 90% of them seen just once; the ten biggest clones take up approximately 11%. The starting material was PBMCs, obtained around atezolizumab (anti-PD-L1) treatment. The receptors were sampled from a man aged 65 to 79 with urothelial cancer.

The chain employs TRBV7-8 and TRBJ2-2; 10 nucleotides align to TRBD2. The germline CDR1 and CDR2 sequences are SGHVS and FQNEAQ. J gave up 5 bases and V 1 base, and 7 bases lay outside the gene matches. This CDR3 is built from 17 residues. DNA for the CDR3: TGTGCCAGCAGCTTAGGGGGTAGCGGGGGGTTTACCGGGGAGCTGTTTTTT. It specifies CASSLGGSGGFTGELFF.

The V call is TRBV5-1, the J call TRBJ2-2; possible D gene TRBD2, 6 bases. Per the germline V gene, CDR1 is SGHRS and CDR2 is YFSETQ. The germline V and J ends were trimmed by 1 base and 4 bases, with 11 bases remaining between them. CDR3 length: 15 amino acids. The CDR3, as DNA: TGCGCCAGCAGCTTGATGGGACTTGGCACCGGGGAGCTGTTTTTT. It specifies CASSLMGLGTGELFF. Filled out from reference TRBV5-1 and TRBJ2-2, the complete variable domain reads KAGVTQTPRYLIKTRGQQVTLSCSPISGHRSVSWYQQTPGQGLQFLFEYFSETQRNKGNFPGRFSGRQFSNSRSEMNVSTLELGDSALYLCASSLMGLGTGELFFGEGSRLTVL.

The rearrangement uses TRBV29-1 and TRBJ2-7; a possible D gene is TRBD1 (6 bases). Germline V gene data show CDR1 as SQVTM and CDR2 as ANQGSEA. V lost 0 bases to trimming and J lost 3 bases, with 9 bases between them. The CDR3 is made up of 13 amino acids. CDR3 nucleotides: TGCAGCGTTGAAGATAAGGGGGTCTACGAGCAGTACTTC. Its translation is CSVEDKGVYEQYF.

In this sample, this clone turned up a few times. The rearrangement links TRBV19 to TRBJ1-2; 8 bases fit TRBD1. CDR3 length equals 16 residues. Germline trimming cut 6 bases from V and 4 bases from J; bases unmatched to any gene: 13. Germline CDR1 and CDR2: LNHDA and SQIVND (reference sequence). CDR3: CASRRGQGGKGYGYTF. CDR3 nucleotides: TGTGCCAGTAGGAGAGGACAGGGTGGGAAGGGCTATGGCTACACCTTC.

The sample holds a few counts of this clone. The chain links TRBV5-5 to TRBJ1-2, with 7 nucleotides matching TRBD1. Unmatched junction bases numbered 1, after V lost 3 bases and J lost 2 bases. This CDR3 is built from 13 residues. Germline V gives CDR1 SGHKS, CDR2 YYEKEE (reference sequence). The CDR3 DNA reads TGTGCCAGCAGCTCGGGACAGAACTATGGCTACACCTTC. This gives the protein CASSSGQNYGYTF.

V gene TRBV28 combines with J gene TRBJ2-3, with D hard to call. From germline, CDR1 is MDHEN and CDR2 SYDVKM. The CDR3 has 14 amino acids. V lost 4 bases to trimming and J lost 1 base, with 9 bases between them. The chain's CDR3 is CASSYKLGTDTQYF. The CDR3 DNA reads TGTGCCAGCAGTTATAAGCTGGGCACAGATACGCAGTATTTT.

This clone was found a few times. CDR3 protein: CASREQGSNSPLHF. Here the CDR3 DNA reads TGTGCCAGCAGAGAACAGGGGTCTAATTCACCCCTCCACTTT. V gene TRBV2 combines with J gene TRBJ1-6; TRBD1 agrees at 7 bases. Germline lookup yields CDR1 SNHLY and CDR2 FYNNEI. The CDR3 length is 14 residues. V gave up 6 bases and J gave up 6 bases; unmatched junction bases: 5.

V and J are TRBV6-1 and TRBJ1-5, with 8 bases identical to TRBD1. The CDR3 extends over 19 amino acids. V trimming: 4 bases; J trimming: 3 bases; junction bases outside the gene matches: 17. CDR1 MNHNS and CDR2 SASEGT come from the germline V gene. The CDR3 DNA reads as TGTGCCAGCAGTGGACTGATTAGAGGACAGGGCCGCTCCAATCAGCCCCAGCATTTT. Translation: CASSGLIRGQGRSNQPQHF.

This chain uses TRBV5-1 with TRBJ1-5; 7 bases match TRBD1. Germline V gene sequence: CDR1 SGHRS, CDR2 YFSETQ. J gave up 4 bases and V 3 bases, and 4 bases lay outside the gene matches. The CDR3 has 14 residues. CDR3 in amino acids: CASSSGTANQPQHF. For the CDR3, the DNA is TGCGCCAGCAGCTCCGGGACAGCGAATCAGCCCCAGCATTTT.